This T cell receptor (beta chain) stems from a study of CD8+CD57+ T cells in acquired aplastic anemia. Turning to the study itself: Sorting CD4+ and CD8+ cells gave DNA averaging about 3.3 ug. CD4+ cell libraries from healthy donors averaged approximately 9.9 million reads.

Study-level points and caveats: Twenty-nine sequences, all CD8+ CDR3, were shared between patients and controls. Patients showed no significant difference from controls in CD8+ Simpson's diversity.

This CDR3 region has 13 residues. Germline assignment: CDR1 SNHLY and CDR2 FYNNEI. V lost 7 bases and J 3 bases, leaving 12 bases between the germline ends. TCR beta VDJ and CDR3 profiles were obtained from a genomic DNA template. TCRdb redid the calling of the reads with MiXCR, one entry per CDR3 protein. The sample records about 220,000 distinct CDR3 sequences, approximately 35% being singletons. This clonotype was counted ten times or more. Antigen: not known. The sequencing input was sorted CD4+, CD8+, or CD8+CD57+ T cells (not recorded which) from PBMCs. V and J are TRBV2 and TRBJ2-5, with D tentatively TRBD1 (7 bases). The TCR originated in a human donor in good health, serving as a control. This CDR3 reads CASTRDRKETQYF. The CDR3, as DNA: TGTGCCAGCACGCGGGACAGAAAAGAGACCCAGTACTTC. Looking up the rest from reference TRBV2 and TRBJ2-5 gives the full variable domain: EPEVTQTPSHQVTQMGQEVILRCVPISNHLYFYWYRQILGQKVEFLVSFYNNEISEKSEIFDDQFSVERPDGSNFTLKIRSTKLEDSAMYFCASTRDRKETQYFGPGTRLLVL.